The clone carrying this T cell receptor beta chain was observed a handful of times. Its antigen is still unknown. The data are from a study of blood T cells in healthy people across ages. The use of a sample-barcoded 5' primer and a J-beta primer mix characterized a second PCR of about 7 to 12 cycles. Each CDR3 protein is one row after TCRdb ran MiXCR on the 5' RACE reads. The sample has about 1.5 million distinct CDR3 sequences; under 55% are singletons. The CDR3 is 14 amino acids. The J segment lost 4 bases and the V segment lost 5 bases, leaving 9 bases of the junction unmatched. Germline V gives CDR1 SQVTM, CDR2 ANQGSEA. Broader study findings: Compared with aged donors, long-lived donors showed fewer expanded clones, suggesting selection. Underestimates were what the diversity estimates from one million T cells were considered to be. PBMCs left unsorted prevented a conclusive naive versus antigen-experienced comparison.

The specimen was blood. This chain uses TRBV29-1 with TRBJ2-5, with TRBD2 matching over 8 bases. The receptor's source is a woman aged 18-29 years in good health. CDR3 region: CSVQAVLAGETQYF. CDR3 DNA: TGCAGCGTTCAAGCGGTTCTAGCGGGAGAGACCCAGTACTTC.